The clone carrying this T cell receptor (beta chain) has more than one count but fewer than ten. Its antigen is not known. This specimen belongs to a study of CD8 T cells in ankylosing spondylitis. Study findings and constraints: Reportedly, significant enrichment of disease-linked clones occurred in matched ankylosing spondylitis synovial fluid. What appeared characteristic of ankylosing spondylitis blood was a TCR beta motif of eight highly homologous variants.

For TCR beta, libraries came from quantitative 5'-RACE with molecular barcodes. MiXCR, applied by TCRdb to the 5' RACE reads, yields one record per CDR3 protein. The data contain more than 95,000 distinct CDR3 sequences, roughly 8% of them singletons. With 9 bases removed from V and 7 bases from J, the gap between germline ends came to 27 bases. This CDR3 has 16 amino acids. The germline V gene encodes CDR1 MNHNS and CDR2 SASEGT. The sequence was obtained from a male donor with ankylosing spondylitis or in good health (not recorded which). V is TRBV6-1 and J is TRBJ1-2; D gene unclear. The sequenced sample was blood, either unsorted or a sorted T cell fraction (not recorded which). CDR3 amino acids: CASSERQVGRVGGYTF. The CDR3 DNA reads TGTGCCAGTTCTGAACGTCAAGTAGGCAGAGTCGGTGGCTACACCTTC.